Listed below are T cell receptor beta chains from one sample, sequenced in a study of shared clonotypes between healthy human individuals. Libraries were prepared by immunoSEQ multiplex PCR; TCRdb keeps only in-frame clonotypes and omits some of them. This sample has about a million clones, with roughly 80% found just once. What was sequenced was memory CD4+ T cells from PBMCs. These receptors originate from a man aged 18 to 30 in good health. Some clones in this sample may be carry-over from other donors' samples. Each CDR3 is given with its conserved first and last residue. The order of the fields is J gene, clone size, D gene, V gene, CDR3 protein, CDR3 DNA. The D gene is left open where the match is weak. Some rows have no size entry. The others give once, few or many, or a class for an expanded clone.

>TRBJ1-2|-|TRBD1|TRBV5-4
CASSWTGTNYGYTF
TGTGCCAGCAGCTGGACAGGGACCAACTATGGCTACACCTTC
>TRBJ2-3|-|TRBD2|TRBV29-1
CSVGGSGRGGTQYF
TGCAGCGTTGGAGGAAGCGGGAGGGGGGGTACGCAGTATTTT
>TRBJ2-1|-|TRBD1|TRBV5-1
CASSLGDRGAYNEQFF
TGCGCCAGCAGCTTGGGCGACAGGGGCGCCTACAATGAGCAGTTCTTC
>TRBJ1-2|few|-|TRBV10-3
CAISEGNGYTF
TGTGCCATCAGTGAGGGGAATGGCTACACCTTC
>TRBJ1-4|-|-|TRBV11-1
CASSYDPTNEKLFF
TGTGCCAGCAGCTATGATCCAACTAATGAAAAACTGTTTTTT
>TRBJ1-1|-|-|TRBV5-6
CASSSGTQNTEAFF
TGTGCCAGCAGCTCCGGGACTCAGAACACTGAAGCTTTCTTT
>TRBJ1-2|once|-|TRBV4-1
CASSQDPGRFYGYTF
TGCGCCAGCAGCCAAGATCCAGGCAGATTCTATGGCTACACCTTC
>TRBJ2-1|-|-|TRBV5-4
CASSPRGGGEQFF
TGTGCCAGCAGCCCCAGGGGGGGTGGTGAGCAGTTCTTC
>TRBJ1-5|-|TRBD1|TRBV19
CASRLGQGQHF
TGTGCCAGTAGGCTAGGACAGGGCCAGCATTTT
>TRBJ1-1|-|TRBD1|TRBV5-1
CASSPAGTGTNTEAFF
TGCGCCAGCAGCCCAGCCGGGACAGGGACGAACACTGAAGCTTTCTTT
>TRBJ1-3|once|-|TRBV18
CASSFEGAGSGNTIYF
TGTGCCAGCTCTTTTGAAGGGGCAGGCTCTGGAAACACCATATATTTT
>TRBJ2-3|-|TRBD2|TRBV30
CAWTLWASGREDTQYF
TGTGCCTGGACCCTCTGGGCTAGCGGGAGGGAAGATACGCAGTATTTT
>TRBJ2-7|-|TRBD2|TRBV6-5
CASSYVRGSGYEQYF
TGTGCCAGCAGTTACGTCCGCGGGAGTGGCTACGAGCAGTACTTC
>TRBJ1-1|-|-|TRBV30
CAWSVIYLEAFF
TGTGCCTGGAGTGTGATATACCTTGAAGCTTTCTTT
>TRBJ2-7|-|TRBD1|TRBV13
CASSLVTGGPYEQYF
TGTGCCAGCAGCTTAGTGACAGGGGGCCCCTACGAGCAGTACTTC
>TRBJ2-5|once|TRBD1|TRBV11-2
CASSPRGTGGPGTQYF
TGTGCCAGCAGCCCAAGAGGGACAGGGGGTCCGGGGACCCAGTACTTC
>TRBJ2-7|-|-|TRBV4-3
CASSHTLSMGEQYF
TGCGCCAGCAGCCATACCCTATCCATGGGCGAGCAGTACTTC
>TRBJ1-4|-|TRBD1|TRBV29-1
CSVETKTGGREKLFF
TGCAGCGTTGAAACTAAGACAGGGGGACGAGAAAAACTGTTTTTT
>TRBJ2-7|-|-|TRBV7-3
CASSLRRSYEQYF
TGTGCCAGCAGCTTGCGACGGTCCTACGAGCAGTACTTC
>TRBJ2-7|-|-|TRBV19
CASSIGRNYEQYF
TGTGCCAGTAGTATTGGTCGAAACTACGAGCAGTACTTC
>TRBJ2-6|-|TRBD1|TRBV7-6
CASSLDQDRPRTSGANVLTF
TGTGCCAGCAGCTTGGACCAGGACAGGCCACGGACTTCTGGGGCCAACGTCCTGACTTTC
>TRBJ2-7|-|TRBD1|TRBV10-3
CAISGPGQGSEQYF
TGTGCCATCAGTGGGCCGGGACAGGGTTCCGAGCAGTACTTC
>TRBJ2-2|-|-|TRBV29-1
CSVESGTDTGELFF
TGCAGCGTTGAGTCGGGGACGGACACCGGGGAGCTGTTTTTT
>TRBJ2-1|-|TRBD2|TRBV28
CASTALAALYNEQFF
TGTGCCAGCACCGCACTAGCGGCCCTATACAATGAGCAGTTCTTC
>TRBJ2-1|-|TRBD2|TRBV2
CASSLMREKDEQFF
TGTGCCAGCAGTTTAATGCGGGAGAAGGATGAGCAGTTCTTC
>TRBJ2-7|-|TRBD2|TRBV29-1
CSVMKSGTTYEQYF
TGCAGCGTCATGAAAAGCGGGACCACCTACGAGCAGTACTTC
>TRBJ2-1|-|-|TRBV14
CASSQGGLAYNEQFF
TGTGCCAGCAGCCAAGGGGGACTCGCCTACAATGAGCAGTTCTTC
>TRBJ2-1|-|TRBD2|TRBV10-3
CATGLAGYNEQFF
TGTGCCACGGGACTAGCTGGTTACAATGAGCAGTTCTTC
>TRBJ2-1|-|-|TRBV7-9
CAQDWDRLSGEQFF
TGTGCCCAAGATTGGGATCGACTCTCGGGTGAGCAGTTCTTC
>TRBJ2-2|-|-|TRBV9
CASSVGVESGELFF
TGTGCCAGCAGCGTAGGGGTAGAATCCGGGGAGCTGTTTTTT
>TRBJ2-7|-|-|TRBV5-4
CASSLFNSEQYF
TGTGCCAGCAGCTTGTTTAACTCTGAGCAGTACTTC
>TRBJ1-2|-|TRBD1|TRBV11-2
CASSRDSSYGYTF
TGTGCCAGCAGCCGGGACAGCAGCTATGGCTACACCTTC
>TRBJ1-3|-|TRBD1|TRBV11-2
CASSTRTGTAGNTIYF
TGTGCCAGCAGCACCAGGACAGGGACTGCTGGAAACACCATATATTTT
>TRBJ1-2|-|-|TRBV19
CASREGKHYGYTF
TGTGCCAGTAGAGAAGGGAAGCACTATGGCTACACCTTC
>TRBJ2-7|once|TRBD1|TRBV29-1
CSVQIPGQGHEQYF
TGCAGCGTCCAAATACCGGGACAGGGCCACGAGCAGTACTTC